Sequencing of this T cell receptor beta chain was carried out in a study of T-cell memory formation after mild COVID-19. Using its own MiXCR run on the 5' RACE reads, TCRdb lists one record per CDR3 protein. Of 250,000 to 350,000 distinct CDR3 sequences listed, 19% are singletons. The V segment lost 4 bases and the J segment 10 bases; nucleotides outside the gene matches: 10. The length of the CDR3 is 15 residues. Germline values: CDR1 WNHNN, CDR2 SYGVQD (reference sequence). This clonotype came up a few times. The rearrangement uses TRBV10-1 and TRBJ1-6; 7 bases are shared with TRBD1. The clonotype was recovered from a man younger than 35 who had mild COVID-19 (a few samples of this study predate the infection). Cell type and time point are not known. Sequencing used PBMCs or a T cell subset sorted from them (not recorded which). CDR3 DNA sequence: TGCGCCAGCAGTGTTACAGGGGATTGTGGCTCACCCCTCCACTTT. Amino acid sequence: CASSVTGDCGSPLHF.